One sample yielded the 15 T cell receptor beta chains listed below, sequenced in a study of blood T cell repertoires in COVID-19. The assay was immunoSEQ multiplex PCR, and TCRdb's table has in-frame clones only and misses some. The sample comprises roughly 350,000 clones, almost 90% of which are singletons, and about 7% rests with the top ten. Sequences were obtained from peripheral blood. The receptors derive from an older woman with COVID-19, enrolled during active disease.

The chain combines TRBV11-2 with TRBJ2-3, with 8 bases lining up with TRBD1. Germline V gene data show CDR1 as SGHAT and CDR2 as FQNNGV. This CDR3 has 14 amino acids. V was clipped by 5 bases and J by 3 bases; unmatched bases: 4. The CDR3 bases are TGTGCCAGCAGCCCAGGGGGCGAAACAGATACGCAGTATTTT. Its protein product is CASSPGGETDTQYF.

The chain employs TRBV19 and TRBJ2-7, with 9 nucleotides matching TRBD2. From germline, CDR1 is LNHDA and CDR2 SQIVND (reference sequence). The trim removed 6 bases at V and 0 bases at J, leaving 15 bases unmatched. The CDR3 totals 18 residues. The CDR3 bases are TGTGCCAGTAGATGGCCGGGGTTGGCGCGGGGGGGCTCCTACGAGCAGTACTTC. Residues: CASRWPGLARGGSYEQYF. The full variable domain, rest sourced from reference TRBV19 and TRBJ2-7, is DGGITQSPKYLFRKEGQNVTLSCEQNLNHDAMYWYRQDPGQGLRLIYYSQIVNDFQKGDIAEGYSVSREKKESFPLTVTSAQKNPTAFYLCASRWPGLARGGSYEQYFGPGTRLTVT.

This chain connects TRBV5-8 to TRBJ1-1; weak D call: TRBD1 (6 bases). The CDR3 covers 14 residues. V was trimmed by 1 base and J by 4 bases, leaving 11 bases between them. Germline values: CDR1 SGHTS, CDR2 YDEGEE. CDR3 residues: CASSLKDSRTEAFF. As DNA, the CDR3 is TGTGCCAGCAGCTTGAAGGACAGTCGCACTGAAGCTTTCTTT.

This chain joins TRBV12-5 and TRBJ1-5; possible D gene TRBD1, 5 bases. The CDR3 sequence is 16 residues long. V was shortened by 4 bases and J by 1 base, with 14 bases between the two germline ends. CDR1 is LGHNT and CDR2 is FRNRAP in the germline V gene. CDR3 residues: CASGWEEGWSNQPQHF. In DNA, the CDR3 is TGTGCTAGTGGTTGGGAGGAGGGGTGGAGCAATCAGCCCCAGCATTTT.

The chain joins TRBV9 to TRBJ2-7; D not certain. CDR3 size: 16 residues. In germline, CDR1 is SGDLS, CDR2 YYNGEE. Trimming took off 0 bases at V and 3 bases at J, with 16 bases between the two ends. In DNA, the CDR3 is TGTGCCAGCAGCGTAGGATCCGGTGGGCTTGTCTACGAGCAGTACTTC. Protein sequence: CASSVGSGGLVYEQYF.

With regard to this clone: The junction differs from germline at one of its ends, possibly a read error. The chain joins TRBV4-1 to TRBJ2-5; unclear D gene. The CDR3 spans 13 residues. Germline lookup yields CDR1 MGHRA and CDR2 YSYEKL. CDR3 sequence (DNA): TGCGCCAGCAGCCAAGAACCCCCCGGGTCCCTAAACTTC. Its translation: CASSQEPPGSLNF.

A single count supports this clone. J is TRBJ1-3 and V is TRBV11-2; weak D call: TRBD1 (6 bases). Trimming shortened V by 4 bases and J by 0 bases, and 10 bases separated the two germline ends. CDR1 and CDR2 from the germline V gene are SGHAT and FQNNGV. The length of the CDR3 is 15 residues. The CDR3 reads CASSSDSVSGNTIYF. CDR3 in DNA: TGTGCCAGCAGCTCGGACAGTGTCTCTGGAAACACCATATATTTT.

The chain uses TRBV6-5 and TRBJ1-1; TRBD1 matches 7 bases. Germline loops: CDR1 MNHEY, CDR2 SVGAGI. The J segment lost 7 bases and the V segment lost 0 bases, leaving 5 bases of the junction unmatched. The CDR3 runs 14 residues. CDR3 region: CASSYSGTVFEAFF. The CDR3 DNA reads TGTGCCAGCAGTTACTCGGGGACAGTTTTTGAAGCTTTCTTT.

The chain has TRBV7-2 and TRBJ2-1; D might be TRBD2 (7 bases). There are 16 residues in the CDR3. Between the trimmed V and J ends, which lost 3 bases and 2 bases, there was a span of 14 bases. Looked up from germline, CDR1 is SGHTA and CDR2 is FQGNSA. CDR3 sequence: CASSFLGGATYNEQFF. The CDR3 DNA is TGTGCCAGCAGCTTCCTAGGGGGGGCCACCTACAATGAGCAGTTCTTC.

This sequence joins TRBV27 and TRBJ1-2, with D perhaps TRBD1 (6 bases). The V end was cut by 5 bases, the J end by 8 bases, with 12 bases between. Per germline, CDR1 MNHEY and CDR2 SMNVEV (reference sequence). CDR3 size: 12 residues. The CDR3: CASSRTGLGYTF. The CDR3 bases are TGTGCCAGCAGTCGAACAGGGCTAGGCTACACCTTC.

The chain employs TRBV6-5 and TRBJ2-3; 9 bases fit TRBD2. The germline CDR1 and CDR2 sequences are MNHEY and SVGAGI. Losses at the gene ends were 8 bases for V and 2 bases for J; bases not matched to a gene: 8. The CDR3 length is 15 residues. CDR3 DNA: TGTGCCAGCTCGATAGGCGGGGGGGCCACAGATACGCAGTATTTT. This translates into CASSIGGGATDTQYF.

The V gene is TRBV27, the J gene TRBJ1-1, with D perhaps matching TRBD1 (5 bases). The germline V gene encodes CDR1 MNHEY and CDR2 SMNVEV (reference sequence). The CDR3 spans 15 residues. V gave up 8 bases and J gave up 2 bases, with 18 bases separating them. As DNA, the CDR3 is TGTGCCAGCGTACTACAGGTGGGGCTTAACACTGAAGCTTTCTTT. Translating it yields CASVLQVGLNTEAFF.

This chain joins TRBV5-1 and TRBJ2-5; 12 bases agree with TRBD2. Germline V CDR1 and CDR2: SGHRS, YFSETQ. The CDR3 sequence is 15 residues long. Unmatched junction bases numbered 6, after V lost 4 bases and J lost 5 bases. CDR3 loop: CASSRLTSGGETQYF. The CDR3 bases are TGCGCCAGCAGCAGATTGACTAGCGGGGGTGAGACCCAGTACTTC.

This clone was detected a few times. The chain employs TRBV7-8 and TRBJ2-3, with 10 bases aligning to TRBD2. Germline CDR1 reads SGHVS; CDR2 reads FQNEAQ. J gave up 6 bases and V 5 bases, and 8 bases lay outside the gene matches. The length of the CDR3 is 15 residues. CDR3 amino acids: CASSKLAGPRDTQYF. In DNA form, the CDR3 reads TGTGCCAGCAGCAAACTAGCGGGGCCTCGGGATACGCAGTATTTT.

V gene TRBV19 combines with J gene TRBJ1-1; D uncertain. This CDR3 region has 12 residues. Trimming took off 8 bases at V and 6 bases at J, with 13 bases between the two ends. Germline loops: CDR1 LNHDA, CDR2 SQIVND (reference sequence). CDR3 bases: TGTGCCAGTCTGGGCCTTTACGCTGAAGCTTTCTTT. Translated: CASLGLYAEAFF. The full variable domain, rest sourced from reference TRBV19 and TRBJ1-1, is DGGITQSPKYLFRKEGQNVTLSCEQNLNHDAMYWYRQDPGQGLRLIYYSQIVNDFQKGDIAEGYSVSREKKESFPLTVTSAQKNPTAFYLCASLGLYAEAFFGQGTRLTVV.